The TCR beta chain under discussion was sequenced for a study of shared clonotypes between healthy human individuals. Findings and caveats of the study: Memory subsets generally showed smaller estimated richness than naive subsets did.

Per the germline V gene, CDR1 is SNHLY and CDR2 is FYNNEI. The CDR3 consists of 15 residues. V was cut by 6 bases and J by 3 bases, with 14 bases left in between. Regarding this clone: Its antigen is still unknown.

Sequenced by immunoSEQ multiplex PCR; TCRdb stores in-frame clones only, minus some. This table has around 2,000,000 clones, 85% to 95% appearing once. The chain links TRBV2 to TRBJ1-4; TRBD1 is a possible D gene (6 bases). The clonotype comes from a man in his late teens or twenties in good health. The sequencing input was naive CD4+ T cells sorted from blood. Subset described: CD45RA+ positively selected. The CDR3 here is CASSPFQGSNEKLFF. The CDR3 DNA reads TGTGCCAGCAGCCCCTTCCAGGGGTCTAATGAAAAACTGTTTTTT.